This paragraph covers one T cell receptor (beta chain) sequence. The source of the sample is a study of blood T cell repertoires in COVID-19. Study context: PBMCs, B-cell-depleted T cells, or T cells provided the cDNA or gDNA that made up the material.

Germline CDR1 and CDR2: KGHSH and LQKENI. Trimming removed 0 bases at V and 4 bases at J, with 12 bases between. The CDR3 extends over 15 amino acids. Authors' analysis steps: Nucleated cell counts were estimated from reference gene primer amplification. Some clones are missing from TCRdb's copy, which holds only in-frame ones; the method was immunoSEQ multiplex PCR. V, J and clone size reflect that table, while D and trimming were determined from the DNA. The data show 90,000 to 140,000 clones, roughly 76% seen once. This sequence joins TRBV18 and TRBJ2-5; a weak D match, TRBD1 (6 bases). The source of this sequence is a woman in her 70s with acute or convalescent COVID-19. The sample comprised peripheral blood. The chain's CDR3 is CASSPPGTIRETQYF. DNA of the CDR3: TGTGCCAGCTCACCACCCGGGACAATAAGAGAGACCCAGTACTTC.